This record looks at one T cell receptor (beta chain) sequence and its context. What it recognizes is unknown. Sequencing was performed with immunoSEQ multiplex PCR; in TCRdb, only in-frame clones are kept and a portion is missing. The sample records some 57,000 clones, around 92% being singletons. This sample is part of a study of OX40 agonist ivuxolimab in advanced cancers. Study-wide background: People who had prior anti-PD-1, anti-PD-L1 or anti-CTLA-4 therapy could take part, and around 40% had some.

CDR1 is MGHDK and CDR2 is SYGVNS in the germline V gene. V was pared by 7 bases and J by 8 bases, with 14 bases between. The CDR3 length is 12 residues. Points from the study as a whole: Among the nonresponders, some also had low normalized T-cell clonal expansion.

Sequenced here: CD4+ or CD8+ T cells sorted from blood, sampled in a trial of the OX40 agonist ivuxolimab. The clonotype was recovered from an adult with an advanced solid tumor such as melanoma, head and neck, liver or kidney cancer. The chain is built from TRBV25-1 and TRBJ1-2; tentatively, D is TRBD1 (5 bases). Here the CDR3 DNA reads TGTGCCAGCATTGGACAAGGGTGGGGCTACACCTTC. This sequence encodes CASIGQGWGYTF.